A single sample gave rise to the 10 T cell receptor beta chains below, sequenced in a study of T cells in Graves' hyperthyroidism and ophthalmopathy. There were TCR beta CDR3 regions amplified from RNA transcripts. RT-PCR in the first round (using the HTBI primer set) targeted the TCR CDR3. From the multiplex PCR reads, TCRdb called clonotypes with MiXCR, one entry per CDR3 protein. The profile covers under 650,000 distinct CDR3 sequences, with around 15% appearing a single time and 3.8% taken by the ten largest. The sequenced material came from blood. Receptors were obtained from a woman between 25 and 40 years old with Graves' hyperthyroidism.

The gene calls are TRBV29-1 and TRBJ2-7, with D unresolved. V lost 6 bases to trimming and J lost 4 bases, with 13 bases between them. This CDR3 is built from 12 residues. Germline CDR1 and CDR2: SQVTM and ANQGSEA. The CDR3 DNA is TGCAGCGTCCGCCGCGGAGATTACGAGCAGTACTTC. Translation gives CSVRRGDYEQYF.

This clonotype was seen at least ten times. The chain links TRBV12-3 or TRBV12-4 to TRBJ2-5, with no clear D. The V end was cut by 5 bases, the J end by 5 bases, with 18 bases between. CDR3 length: 15 residues. The CDR3 spells CASSRLNRPGETQYF. CDR3 sequence (DNA): TGTGCCAGCAGTCGTCTGAACCGCCCTGGGGAGACCCAGTACTTC.

This clonotype was seen many times. CDR3 residues: CSARLTIGRADTQYF. The CDR3 bases are TGCAGTGCTAGACTGACTATCGGCCGAGCAGATACGCAGTATTTT. The V call is TRBV20-1, the J call TRBJ2-3; a weak D match, TRBD2 (5 bases). V was clipped by 2 bases and J by 4 bases, with 16 bases between them. CDR1 and CDR2 (germline): DFQATT, SNEGSKA (reference sequence). The CDR3 runs 15 residues.

The chain uses TRBV6-2 or TRBV6-3 and TRBJ2-1, with 8 bases fitting TRBD2. The CDR3 is made up of 16 amino acids. Germline loops: CDR1 MNHEY, CDR2 SVGEGT. V lost 7 bases and J lost 2; bases outside the gene matches: 10. The DNA for the CDR3 is TGTGCCAGCAAGGTTAAGGACGGGAGGGCCTACAATGAGCAGTTCTTC. Its translation: CASKVKDGRAYNEQFF.

The table lists this clonotype with a few counts. The gene calls are TRBV6-2 or TRBV6-3 and TRBJ2-1; TRBD2 agrees at 8 bases. V shed 2 bases and J 10 bases; nucleotides not matched to a gene: 13. The CDR3 consists of 16 residues. Germline CDR1 and CDR2: MNHEY and SVGEGT. The chain's CDR3 is CASSYRAGGLRGEQFF. The CDR3 region has the DNA TGTGCCAGCAGTTACAGGGCGGGAGGCCTCCGTGGAGAGCAGTTCTTC.

This clonotype was detected ten times or more. The J gene is TRBJ1-2, the V gene TRBV6-1; D ambiguous. Germline CDR1 is MNHNS and CDR2 is SASEGT. V was cut by 1 base and J by 8 bases, with 17 bases left in between. The CDR3 is 15 residues long. CDR3: CASSEGIRRLYGYTF. The CDR3 region has the DNA TGTGCCAGCAGTGAAGGGATAAGGCGCCTCTACGGCTACACCTTC.

This clonotype was picked up many times. The CDR3 loop reads CASSLGSLGDTQYF. The CDR3, as DNA: TGTGCCAGCAGTCTCGGGTCCTTGGGGGATACGCAGTATTTT. This chain connects TRBV27 to TRBJ2-3, with D unresolved. Germline CDR1 and CDR2: MNHEY and SMNVEV (reference sequence). The V end was cut by 5 bases, the J end by 6 bases, with 15 bases between. The CDR3 spans 14 residues.

A remark on this clonotype: This may stem from a read error, because a much larger clone lies one nucleotide away. The chain combines TRBV6-2 or TRBV6-3 with TRBJ2-5; D possibly corresponds to TRBD1 (6 bases). V was clipped by 5 bases and J by 0 bases, with 10 bases between them. This CDR3 comprises 14 residues. Germline V gene lookup returns CDR1 MNHEY and CDR2 SVGEGT. CDR3 in DNA: TGTGCCAGCAGTCAGGGGACAAACCAAGAGACCCAGTACTTC. This encodes CASSQGTNQETQYF.

In its sample, this clonotype was seen many times. J is TRBJ1-2 and V is TRBV3-1; maybe TRBD1 (5 bases). V shed 4 bases and J shed 4 bases, with 10 bases lying between them. The germline gives CDR1 LGHDT, CDR2 YNNKEL (reference sequence). The CDR3 runs to 13 residues. The CDR3: CASSPGFGYGYTF. Written as DNA, the CDR3 is TGTGCCAGCAGCCCAGGGTTTGGCTATGGCTACACCTTC.

This clonotype was seen repeatedly, ten times or more. The rearrangement joins TRBV28 to TRBJ2-7; D is unclear. CDR1 MDHEN and CDR2 SYDVKM come from the germline V gene. The V gene lost 3 bases and the J gene lost 2 bases, with 5 bases spanning the gap. This CDR3 comprises 12 residues. The CDR3 DNA reads as TGTGCCAGCAGTTTCTTAACCTACGAGCAGTACTTC. Its translation: CASSFLTYEQYF.